This T cell receptor beta chain was captured by sequencing in a study of PD-L1 blockade in urothelial cancer. Study at large: About 85% of the 29 patients were men whose urothelial cancer was bladder-origin. Blood samples contained a median 141,255 T cells.

The assay was immunoSEQ multiplex PCR, and TCRdb's table has in-frame clones only and misses some. Here the sample spans around 40,000 clones, 82% being singletons. V shed 0 bases and J shed 0 bases, with 8 bases lying between them. The CDR3 runs 15 residues. CDR1 and CDR2 (germline): SGHNT, YYREEE (reference sequence). Time point meaning: peripheral blood 6 weeks after treatment start. Patients in the study were battling locally advanced or metastatic urothelial carcinoma. Between 1 and 8 samples, pretreatment and on-treatment, were given by each patient. The sample here was PBMCs, taken around atezolizumab (anti-PD-L1) treatment. V is TRBV5-4 and J is TRBJ2-3; D is uncertain. This TCR was sampled from a man aged 60 to 69 with urothelial cancer. CDR3 sequence: CASSLGLGSTDTQYF. The CDR3 nucleotides are TGTGCCAGCAGCTTGGGTCTCGGGAGCACAGATACGCAGTATTTT.